This T cell receptor beta chain came from a study of T-cell memory formation after mild COVID-19. About the research overall: Largely donor-specific sequence clusters came from a couple of donors.

Study observations and caveats: Mainly in CM and EM were contracting CD4+ clones; CD8+ were in EMRA.

About this clonotype: Its cognate antigen is unknown.

V dropped 1 base and J dropped 3 bases, with 7 bases sitting between them. CDR1 SGDLS and CDR2 YYNGEE come from the germline V gene. This CDR3 is built from 13 residues. MiXCR, run by TCRdb on the 5' RACE reads, gives a single entry per CDR3 protein. The sample contains roughly 300,000 distinct CDR3 sequences, roughly 13% of which appear only once. Sample: PBMCs or a T cell subset sorted from them (not recorded which). The origin of this receptor is a man aged 18 to 29 who had mild COVID-19 (a few samples of this study predate the infection). Cell type and time point are not known. This rearrangement joins TRBV9 to TRBJ1-2; D unclear. DNA for the CDR3: TGTGCCAGCAGCGTAAGGGCCGACTATGGCTACACCTTC. Amino acid sequence: CASSVRADYGYTF.